These T cell receptor beta chains were read from a single sample in a study of T cells in Graves' hyperthyroidism and ophthalmopathy. TCRdb passed the multiplex PCR reads through MiXCR, listing each CDR3 protein once. The repertoire holds some 690,000 distinct CDR3 sequences, with 15% to 20% as singletons. Sequencing was carried out using blood. The receptors originated from a man in his fifties or sixties with Graves' hyperthyroidism. The conserved cysteine and the conserved F or W are not part of the CDR3 here. Each record gives: V gene, CDR3 length, J gene, clone size, CDR3 protein. Clone size appears in some rows only: once, few, many, or a class for an expanded clone.

TRBV27	12	TRBJ2-1	few	ASSFVGRYNEQF
TRBV4-3	13	TRBJ2-7	few	ASSRGPDDIGEQY
TRBV7-9	13	TRBJ2-5	few	ASSPTGQIQETQY
TRBV12-3/TRBV12-4	12	TRBJ2-1	once	ASSLDRTRVEQF
TRBV7-9	13	TRBJ1-4	NA	ASSYPGDGFWKLF
TRBV20-1	13	TRBJ2-3	NA	SARTADPLWDTQY
TRBV15	12	TRBJ2-1	many	ATSGGEAGAEQF
TRBV18	13	TRBJ2-7	NA	ASSPPRGHSYEQY
TRBV24-1	13	TRBJ2-1	many	ATSDLGGKGNEQF
TRBV20-1	10	TRBJ2-2	NA	SARVGPGELF